This TCR beta chain is from a study of cytotoxic CD8 clonotypes in ibrutinib-treated CLL (dated by TCRdb to 2020 to 2023). Context from the whole study: The cohort included roughly 15 treatment-naive and eleven to twelve relapsed/refractory patients; about 17 were IGHV unmutated. Responses were partial in approximately 24 patients and complete in 2; after median approximately 66 months follow-up, roughly 15 stayed in remission and around 12 progressed. The response samples were drawn at a median of roughly eleven months into treatment, with a range of about 6 to 36 months. On average, each sample had hundreds of thousands of productive templates and approximately 89,000 productive rearrangements. Longitudinal samples were available for about 30% of the 86 trial participants. Cryopreserved peripheral blood mononuclear cells were obtained before treatment, at response, and at either sustained remission or disease progression. Every remission and progressive disease sample was obtained while ibrutinib was still being received by the patients. Summary of the overall study and its limitations: Public clonotypes were rare and either contracted or stayed stable during treatment, and the rise in clonality at ibrutinib response reflected the expansion of private clonotypes. Baseline clonality was found to be higher than that of age-matched healthy donors and was strongly correlated with circulating CD8+ T-cell counts. Clonality increased at ibrutinib response, stayed stable in sustained remission, and fell back toward baseline at progression. Sampling times were not matched between sustained-remission and progressing patients, and lymph node repertoires were not studied.

A MiSeq instrument was used for deep resolution sequencing, which targeted depths ranging from 1 in 1 million up to 1 in 200,000 T cells, with coverage averaging 10x for each clonotype. The immunoSEQ hsTCRB Kit was used to generate the TCR beta libraries. In the authors' own workflow: Data were analyzed with ImmunoSEQ Data Assistant and ImmunoSEQ Analyzer, with V, D and J genes assigned per IMGT definitions. Clonality, which ranges from 0 to 1, was calculated as one minus the normalized Shannon entropy of productive rearrangement frequencies. Public clonotype analysis was restricted to overrepresented clonotypes comprising at least 0.05% of each patient's repertoire. Some 13 repertoires from age-matched healthy donors, obtained from immuneACCESS, served as clonality controls. The immuneACCESS repertoire file appears here via TCRdb, limited to in-frame rearrangements. These files lack a portion of the clones; in checked studies, under half of the deficit traces to unresolved V genes, and the cause of the others is not known. From that table come the V and J calls and clone size; the DNA was used to work out D and trimming. This sample lists over 110,000 clones; 75% to 95% were detected once. About a tenth of the sample goes to the ten largest clones.

Note on this clone: Its antigen specificity is not known. Base-call qualities are not available, and no considerably larger clone is one nucleotide away.

Taken with the paper, the label for time point translates to: eleven to twelve months on ibrutinib. Around 2 micrograms of genomic DNA were extracted from cryopreserved PBMCs for TCR beta library preparation. Longitudinal blood samples from CLL patients receiving ibrutinib monotherapy were subjected to high-throughput TCR beta sequencing. Patients were enrolled in a phase 2 open-label single-center ibrutinib monotherapy trial. The germline V gene specifies MNHEY as CDR1 and SVGAGI as CDR2. V and J are trimmed by 0 bases and 2 bases, and the gene matches miss 5 bases of the junction. From the cysteine up to the phenylalanine, the CDR3 has a length of 16 residues. The DNA shown is the 48-base CDR3, in frame from base 1.

The sequence was obtained from a human donor with chronic lymphocytic leukemia. Here the chain combines TRBV6-5 and TRBJ2-7, with 9 junctional bases fitting TRBD1. The sequencing used PBMCs, collected after 12 months of ibrutinib treatment. At the DNA level, the sequence is TGTGCCAGCAGTTACTCGGGGGACAGGGTACCCTACGAGCAGTACTTC. This sequence encodes CASSYSGDRVPYEQYF.